This T cell receptor (beta chain) was sequenced in a study of beta chain features in type 1 diabetes. Overall study results and limits: VDJ junctions sequenced from type 1 diabetes patients showed fewer insertions and more deletions.

This clone has just a few counts. Antigen specificity is unknown. V lost 8 bases to trimming and J lost 6 bases, with 8 bases between them. CDR3 length equals 11 residues. Germline CDR1 is MGHDK and CDR2 is SYGVNS. Reverse transcribing all isolated RNA meant expressed TCRB transcripts were sequenced. A few million reads were obtained on average from naive, central memory and regulatory T cell samples. Libraries were prepared by immunoSEQ multiplex PCR; TCRdb keeps only in-frame clonotypes and omits some of them. Among roughly 140,000 clones listed, less than 9% were seen once. The material sequenced was central memory CD4+ T cells from blood. The V call is TRBV25-1, the J call TRBJ1-3; no reliable D call. This receptor was obtained from a woman aged 25 to 39 in good health. The CDR3, as DNA: TGTGCCAGCGGCTGGCAAAACACCATATATTTT. Translating it yields CASGWQNTIYF.